The 4 T cell receptor beta chains presented below share a single source sample, sequenced in a study of cytomegalovirus exposure and HLA in healthy donors. 13 Jbeta primers and 60 Vbeta primers were used for the PCR. The assay was immunoSEQ multiplex PCR, and TCRdb's table has in-frame clones only and misses some. Of over 150,000 clones listed, around four fifths were seen once; the top ten hold around 1.5%. The specimen sequenced was PBMCs. These receptors came from a woman under 40 in good health and CMV-seropositive.

The rearrangement joins TRBV6-5 to TRBJ2-5; possible D gene TRBD2, 7 bases. The CDR3 sequence is 12 residues long. V lost 7 bases and J lost 11, with 17 bases in between. Germline V gene data show CDR1 as MNHEY and CDR2 as SVGAGI. The CDR3 nucleotides are TGTGCCAGCAACGAGGGGGGGGGAGAGCAGTACTTC. Protein product: CASNEGGGEQYF.

This clone was picked up a small number of times. CDR3 amino acids: CATSRDPGGGNTIYF. In nucleotides, the CDR3 is TGTGCCACCAGCAGAGATCCAGGGGGAGGAAACACCATATATTTT. The chain employs TRBV15 and TRBJ1-3, with 7 bases aligning to TRBD1. J was trimmed by 4 bases and V by 0 bases; bases with no gene match: 3. CDR1 is LNHNV, CDR2 YYDKDF, per germline (reference sequence). The CDR3 extends over 15 amino acids.

The rearrangement uses TRBV29-1 and TRBJ1-1; 8 bases match TRBD1. CDR3 length: 13 amino acids. V lost 3 bases, J lost 1 base, and 1 base stayed unmatched. Germline lookup yields CDR1 SQVTM and CDR2 ANQGSEA. This CDR3 is CSVEGQANTEAFF. The CDR3 DNA reads as TGCAGCGTTGAGGGACAGGCGAACACTGAAGCTTTCTTT.

This clone appeared a single time. V is TRBV6-6 and J is TRBJ1-2; D possibly corresponds to TRBD1 (6 bases). CDR3 length equals 15 residues. Trimming removed 4 bases at V and 4 bases at J, with 16 bases between. In germline, CDR1 is MNHNY, CDR2 SVGAGI (reference sequence). CDR3 nucleotide sequence: TGTGCCAGCAGTTCCCTAAGGGGGAGTTCCTATGGCTACACCTTC. Translation gives CASSSLRGSSYGYTF.